Described below is a single T cell receptor (beta chain) sequence and its context. What this receptor recognizes is not known. Per-base qualities were not stored, and no clone one base away is much larger. The donors were healthy, HIV-negative adults who had no recently reported acute infections or vaccinations. All donors were Caucasian adults living in Nashville, Tennessee, USA. CD4+ T cells were enriched by magnetic negative selection; naive cells were then positively selected on CD45RA, and the negative fraction formed the memory subset. After blood collection by leukapheresis, PBMCs were isolated using Ficoll-Histopaque density gradient centrifugation and then cryopreserved in the vapor phase of liquid nitrogen. Analytical flow cytometry was used to check the purity and quantity of each magnetically sorted T cell population. Each sorted fraction had its genomic DNA isolated and then quantified by UV absorbance on a Nanodrop 2000c.

TCR CDR3 regions were amplified from genomic DNA by multiplex PCR using the deep immunoSEQ assay. Extracted genomic DNA from each cell subset was distributed evenly across all wells of several immunoSEQ 96-well plates, and each plate was treated as a replicate. For sorted subsets, each replicate PCR was loaded with around 220 ng genomic DNA, equivalent to some 27,000 T cell genomes. Purified libraries were measured with a Qubit 3.0 fluorometer, size-checked on a Bioanalyzer 2100, and measured again with the KAPA Library Quantification kit. A separate single-read 150-cycle Illumina NextSeq 550 flow cell was used to sequence each immunoSEQ 96-well plate. In the paper's pipeline: Because only junctional sequences without quality scores were contained in the immunoSEQ output, filtering matching that applied to full-length reads could not be performed. Sequences were annotated with PyIR, a Python wrapper for IgBLAST v1.9, and V/J genes and CDR3 were assigned using IMGT germline references. Reads with weak V/J assignments (E-value above 1e-6), missing CDR3, stop codons, out-of-frame junctions, or ambiguous translated residues were removed. A V3J clonotype was defined by an identical inferred V gene, J gene, and CDR3 amino acid sequence. Percentage overlap between repertoires was calculated by dividing the number of shared unique clonotypes by the size of the smaller repertoire. Richness of each repertoire was evaluated using RTK rarefaction, the Chao1 estimator, and Recon v2.1 estimates of unobserved clonotypes. For all TCRbeta clonotypes obtained by the gDNA method from several donors, generation probabilities were computed with OLGA. TCRdb took over this immuneACCESS table, retaining in-frame rearrangements with V and J assigned. Such tables are incomplete; in checked studies, under half of the missing clones stem from an unresolved V gene, and the remainder is unexplained. That table gives V, J and clone size, and the DNA gave D and trimming. Recorded for this sample are under 550,000 clones; roughly 95% of them occurred a single time. The ten top clones hold about 0.054% of the sample.

This entry is derived from a study of shared clonotypes between healthy human individuals (dated by TCRdb to 2018 to 2021). Regarding the research as a whole: The cohort comprised two women and a few men aged 18 to 49 years. Per donor, three plates each were used for CD4 naive and CD4 memory, two for CD8 naive, and one for CD8 memory. To estimate repertoire size and how much clonotype sharing occurs between individuals, the study deeply sequenced the blood TCR repertoires of roughly 5 healthy adults. To increase sequencing depth and limit assay-specific biases, TCR repertoire library preparation and sequencing were carried out by different laboratories using diverse techniques. Each donor's leukapheresis produced roughly between about 0.8 and 8.9 billion PBMCs.

Study-wide conclusions, independent of this receptor: When a few donors were compared, the shared fraction of clonotypes was around 5.1% for naive CD4, more than 3% for naive CD8, roughly 2.5% for memory CD4, and roughly 0.43% for memory CD8. Even with the large sequencing depth, rarefaction of the sorted-subset datasets indicated that sequencing was incomplete. Higher generation probabilities were observed for clonotypes shared by all four sorted-subset donors than for non-shared clonotypes. Sampling was limited to blood, and TCR repertoires in tissue likely differ from TCR repertoires in blood. Based on pairwise subsampling, the degree of clonotype sharing among donors was expected to be affected by sequencing depth. Estimated clonotype richness was generally larger for naive than for memory subsets. Because the study included only a small number of donors, the genetic and exposure-history diversity represented was limited.

Inclusive of the bounding cysteine and phenylalanine, the CDR3 is 17 residues long. CDR3 DNA only is kept here, 51 bases in frame from base 1. V sheds 3 bases and J sheds 5 bases, leaving 23 bases between their ends. Taken from the germline V gene (reference sequence), the CDR1 and CDR2 loops are MNHEY and SMNVEV. Sequencing used naive CD4+ T cells sorted from blood. According to the study, the label for this sample's cell subset or site signals: CD45RA+ positively selected. In this chain, TRBV27 is recombined with TRBJ2-7; a tentative D match to TRBD1 spans 6 bases. This TCR came from a woman aged 25 to 39 in good health. The CDR3 here reads CASSFYLNRDIPHEQYF. The DNA sequence is as follows: TGTGCCAGCAGTTTTTACCTAAACCGGGACATCCCCCACGAGCAGTACTTC.